Shown below are 14 T cell receptor beta chains from a single sample sequenced in a study of blood T cell repertoires in COVID-19. Using immunoSEQ multiplex PCR, the repertoire was profiled, and TCRdb retains in-frame clones only, with some absent. The sample lists about 120,000 clones, around 86% occurring once. Sequenced sample: peripheral blood. Every receptor here comes from a woman in her 70s with acute or convalescent COVID-19.

In this sample, this clone turned up a few times. The V and J genes are TRBV11-2 and TRBJ2-2; maybe TRBD2 (5 bases). V lost 1 base to trimming and J lost 3 bases, with 12 bases between them. This CDR3 is 16 amino acids long. Per germline, CDR1 SGHAT and CDR2 FQNNGV. The CDR3 bases are TGTGCCAGCAGCTTAGGGTCCAGCGGATACACCGGGGAGCTGTTTTTT. Translating gives CASSLGSSGYTGELFF.

This clone was seen a handful of times. This chain uses TRBV5-1 with TRBJ2-3; a weak D match, TRBD1 (5 bases). Per the germline V gene, CDR1 is SGHRS and CDR2 is YFSETQ. The V gene lost 7 bases and the J gene lost 4 bases, with 13 bases spanning the gap. CDR3 size: 13 residues. CDR3 in amino acids: CASGGAQADTQYF. The CDR3 DNA sequence: TGCGCCAGCGGTGGGGCTCAGGCAGATACGCAGTATTTT.

As regards this clone: Distinct nucleotide sequences in the sample also encode this CDR3. This rearrangement joins TRBV2 to TRBJ1-5; 7 nucleotides agree with TRBD1. V lost 1 base, J lost 7 bases, and 4 bases stayed unmatched. Germline assignment: CDR1 SNHLY and CDR2 FYNNEI. This CDR3 contains 14 residues. CDR3 nucleotides: TGTGCCAGCAGTGAAGGACAGGGCGGGCAGCCCCAGCATTTT. It is translated as CASSEGQGGQPQHF.

A single count supports this clone. The rearrangement links TRBV28 to TRBJ2-7; no definite D call. The germline V gene encodes CDR1 MDHEN and CDR2 SYDVKM. Trimming cost V 3 bases and J 4 bases, with 4 bases left between them. This CDR3 has 11 amino acids. The CDR3 coding sequence is TGTGCCAGCAGTTTGAGGTACGAGCAGTACTTC. It translates to CASSLRYEQYF.

The V gene is TRBV5-1, the J gene TRBJ2-3; 10 positions match TRBD1. CDR3 length: 15 residues. Germline V gene lookup returns CDR1 SGHRS and CDR2 YFSETQ. Trimming took 4 bases from V and 3 from J; bases not matched to a gene: 5. The CDR3 DNA follows: TGCGCCAGCAGCCCCTGGACAGGGGGAACAGATACGCAGTATTTT. Translating gives CASSPWTGGTDTQYF.

V gene TRBV13 combines with J gene TRBJ2-3; D is unresolved. From germline, CDR1 is PRHDT and CDR2 FYEKMQ (reference sequence). V lost 5 bases, J lost 5 bases, and 5 bases lay in between. This CDR3 has 11 amino acids. In DNA form, the CDR3 reads TGTGCCAGCAGCCAACTAGATACGCAGTATTTT. Its protein is CASSQLDTQYF.

J is TRBJ2-3 and V is TRBV6-5; possible D gene TRBD2, 6 bases. V was cut by 7 bases and J by 2 bases, with 10 bases left in between. There are 13 residues in the CDR3. CDR1 is MNHEY and CDR2 is SVGAGI in the germline V gene. CDR3 sequence reads: CASNRDSTDTQYF. CDR3 sequence (DNA): TGTGCCAGCAACCGGGACTCCACAGATACGCAGTATTTT.

The gene calls are TRBV11-3 and TRBJ1-3; D remains unclear. V was pared by 1 base and J by 9 bases, with 10 bases between. CDR3 length: 13 amino acids. The germline gives CDR1 SGHNT, CDR2 YENEEA. The CDR3 DNA reads as TGTGCCAGCAGCTTAGTGACCCGGGGCACCATATATTTT. Residues: CASSLVTRGTIYF. Variable domain in full (rest from reference TRBV11-3 and TRBJ1-3): EAGVVQSPRYKIIEKKQPVAFWCNPISGHNTLYWYLQNLGQGPELLIRYENEEAVDDSQLPKDRFSAERLKGVDSTLKIQPAELGDSAVYLCASSLVTRGTIYFGEGSWLTVV.

This chain uses TRBV6-5 with TRBJ1-6; D call uncertain. Germline-derived CDR1 and CDR2 are MNHEY and SVGAGI. Trimming shortened V by 7 bases and J by 6 bases, and 10 bases separated the two germline ends. The CDR3 has 13 amino acids. CDR3 sequence reads: CASTGSVNSPLHF. DNA for the CDR3: TGTGCCAGCACGGGATCCGTTAATTCACCCCTCCACTTT.

The chain links TRBV3-1 (or the pseudogene TRBV3-2) to TRBJ1-6; D not resolved. Trimming stripped 1 base from V and 2 bases from J, with 9 bases between. Germline-derived CDR1 and CDR2 are LGHDT and YNNKEL (reference sequence). CDR3 length: 16 amino acids. CDR3 DNA: TGTGCCAGCAGCCAAGGAGAACTAACCTATAATTCACCCCTCCACTTT. Translation gives CASSQGELTYNSPLHF.

The gene calls are TRBV13 and TRBJ2-3; 11 nucleotides match TRBD2. Germline-derived CDR1 and CDR2 are PRHDT and FYEKMQ (reference sequence). Unmatched junction bases numbered 11, after V lost 5 bases and J lost 4 bases. This CDR3 region has 17 residues. Here the CDR3 reads CASSHTSGGPGADTQYF. As DNA, the CDR3 is TGTGCCAGCAGCCACACTAGCGGGGGCCCGGGGGCAGATACGCAGTATTTT.

The chain joins TRBV7-3 to TRBJ2-3, with 12 bases that match TRBD2. The trim removed 2 bases at V and 2 bases at J, leaving 2 bases unmatched. There are 16 residues in the CDR3. Looked up from germline, CDR1 is SGHTA and CDR2 is FQGTGA. CDR3 residues: CASSLGLAGYTDTQYF. DNA for the CDR3: TGTGCCAGCAGCTTAGGACTAGCGGGATACACAGATACGCAGTATTTT.

This sequence joins TRBV5-1 and TRBJ2-7; 9 nucleotides agree with TRBD1. Germline loops: CDR1 SGHRS, CDR2 YFSETQ. V lost 0 bases and J lost 0; bases outside the gene matches: 4. This CDR3 is 16 amino acids long. CDR3 bases: TGCGCCAGCAGCTTGGCCGGGACAGGGTTCTCCTACGAGCAGTACTTC. Its protein is CASSLAGTGFSYEQYF.

This clone was seen more than once but under ten times. This sequence joins TRBV29-1 and TRBJ2-2; D gene unclear. Germline V lookup: CDR1 SQVTM, CDR2 ANQGSEA. This CDR3 is 13 amino acids long. The germline V and J ends were trimmed by 2 bases and 6 bases, with 10 bases remaining between them. The CDR3 DNA follows: TGCAGCGTTGAAAAATTGTCGGCCGGGGAGCTGTTTTTT. Translating gives CSVEKLSAGELFF.